What follows are 15 T cell receptor beta chains derived from one specimen sequenced in a study of cytomegalovirus exposure and HLA in healthy donors. The PCR contained 60 Vbeta and 13 Jbeta primers. Here immunoSEQ multiplex PCR was the method, and the copy in TCRdb shows in-frame clones only, minus some. The table has some 120,000 clones, about 69% seen once. Source material: PBMCs. These TCRs come from a woman younger than 30 in good health and CMV-seronegative.

As DNA, the CDR3 is TGCGCCAGCAGCCCTACCGTAGGACAGGGACCGAGCACAGATACGCAGTATTTT. Translated: CASSPTVGQGPSTDTQYF. This chain joins TRBV4-1 and TRBJ2-3, with 8 bases identical to TRBD1. J lost 0 bases, V lost 4 bases, and 12 bases had no gene match. Per germline, CDR1 MGHRA and CDR2 YSYEKL. The CDR3 contains 18 residues.

CDR3 protein: CASSPNLGQGQNIQYF. CDR3 coding DNA: TGTGCCAGCAGTCCAAACTTGGGACAGGGACAAAACATTCAGTACTTC. This chain joins TRBV27 and TRBJ2-4, with TRBD1 matching 9 bases. Trimming took 5 bases from V and 5 from J; bases not matched to a gene: 10. This CDR3 has 16 amino acids. The germline V gene has CDR1 MNHEY and CDR2 SMNVEV (reference sequence).

This CDR3 reads CASSLELAGYEQYF. Written as DNA, the CDR3 is TGTGCCAGCAGTTTAGAGCTAGCGGGCTACGAGCAGTACTTC. The rearrangement links TRBV28 to TRBJ2-7, with 8 bases fitting TRBD2. This CDR3 region has 14 residues. Germline CDR1 and CDR2: MDHEN and SYDVKM. Trimming cost V 2 bases and J 3 bases; bases outside gene matches: 3.

This clone appeared a few times. The V gene is TRBV27, the J gene TRBJ1-2, with D possibly TRBD1 on 5 matching bases. The CDR3 loop spans 14 amino acids. CDR1 and CDR2 (germline): MNHEY, SMNVEV (reference sequence). The V end was cut by 5 bases, the J end by 6 bases, with 16 bases between. CDR3 nucleotides: TGTGCCAGCAGTCCGCGACCGGGGGGGAATGGCTACACCTTC. Its protein is CASSPRPGGNGYTF.

In regard to this clone: One end of the junction does not line up with germline, which may come from a read error. The V gene is TRBV9, the J gene TRBJ1-2, with unresolved D. This CDR3 contains 8 residues. CDR1 and CDR2 (germline): SGDLS, YYNGEE. The CDR3 protein is CASSPFAF. The DNA of the CDR3 is TGTGCCAGCAGCCCTTTCGCCTTC. The complete variable domain, with remaining parts taken from reference TRBV9 and TRBJ1-2, reads DSGVTQTPKHLITATGQRVTLRCSPRSGDLSVYWYQQSLDQGLQFLIQYYNGEERAKGNILERFSAQQFPDLHSELNLSSLELGDSALYFCASSPFAFGSGTRLTVV.

The chain links TRBV6-6 to TRBJ1-1; tentative D call: TRBD1 (6 bases). Between the trimmed V and J ends, which lost 0 bases and 7 bases, there was a span of 12 bases. The CDR3 sequence is 14 residues long. Germline assignment: CDR1 MNHNY and CDR2 SVGAGI (reference sequence). The CDR3 region is CASSYSAGANEAFF. CDR3 in DNA: TGTGCCAGCAGTTACTCGGCGGGGGCGAATGAAGCTTTCTTT.

The chain links TRBV7-2 to TRBJ2-1; 8 bases align to TRBD1. Germline CDR1 is SGHTA and CDR2 is FQGNSA. The CDR3 contains 15 residues. Trimming removed 4 bases from V and 2 bases from J; junction bases left unmatched: 4. The CDR3 loop is CASSSGQGTYNEQFF. CDR3 sequence (DNA): TGTGCCAGCAGCTCTGGACAGGGAACCTACAATGAGCAGTTCTTC.

This sequence joins TRBV18 and TRBJ1-1, with TRBD1 matching 8 bases. Germline CDR1 is KGHSH and CDR2 is LQKENI. The CDR3 totals 17 residues. The junction had 8 bases not matched to a gene; V was cut back by 1 base and J by 1 base. Written as DNA, the CDR3 is TGTGCCAGCTCACCACGTTTCTCCGGGACAGGGAACACTGAAGCTTTCTTT. The encoded protein is CASSPRFSGTGNTEAFF.

This clone was seen more than once but under ten times. With only one base between it and a far larger clone, this is likely a read error. This chain links TRBV10-1 with TRBJ1-1; TRBD1 aligns across 7 bases. Germline V CDR1 and CDR2: WNHNN, SYGVQD (reference sequence). The CDR3 runs 14 residues. CDR3 in DNA: TGCGCCAGCAGTGAGGGACAGGTGAACACTGACGCTTTCTTT. Translation: CASSEGQVNTDAFF.

The chain couples TRBV5-6 to TRBJ1-1, with D unresolved. The V and J ends lost 2 bases and 3 bases respectively, with 5 bases between them. The germline V gene encodes CDR1 SGHDT and CDR2 YYEEEE. The CDR3 consists of 12 residues. CDR3 nucleotide sequence: TGTGCCAGCAGCTTTACAGACACTGAAGCTTTCTTT. It codes for CASSFTDTEAFF.

CDR3 loop: CANPGQGGYEAFF. The CDR3 DNA follows: TGTGCCAACCCGGGACAGGGGGGCTATGAAGCTTTCTTT. This chain uses TRBV2 with TRBJ1-1; 11 nucleotides line up with TRBD1. This CDR3 spans 13 amino acids. V shed 10 bases and J 7 bases; nucleotides not matched to a gene: 8. Per germline, CDR1 SNHLY and CDR2 FYNNEI.

V and J are TRBV19 and TRBJ1-1; 7 bases align to TRBD1. With V trimmed by 3 bases and J by 5 bases, 3 bases remained unmatched. The CDR3 runs 13 residues. Looked up from germline, CDR1 is LNHDA and CDR2 is SQIVND (reference sequence). The CDR3 sequence is CASSIAGGTEAFF. The CDR3 region has the DNA TGTGCCAGTAGTATTGCAGGGGGGACTGAAGCTTTCTTT.

The chain is built from TRBV4-1 and TRBJ1-2; TRBD1 matches 9 bases. There are 16 residues in the CDR3. The ends lost 3 bases at V and 8 bases at J; junction bases unmatched: 13. Germline V lookup: CDR1 MGHRA, CDR2 YSYEKL. CDR3 region: CASSQLVGTGTKGYTF. The CDR3 DNA reads TGCGCCAGCAGCCAGCTCGTCGGGACAGGGACGAAGGGCTACACCTTC.

This clone was observed a handful of times. The V gene is TRBV13, the J gene TRBJ2-3, with 9 bases lining up with TRBD1. The CDR3 has 18 residues. The V gene's germline CDR1 is PRHDT and CDR2 FYEKMQ (reference sequence). The junction had 17 bases not matched to a gene; V was cut back by 2 bases and J by 8 bases. CDR3 DNA sequence: TGTGCCAGCAGCTTACGTGGGACAGGGTACAGCACAGGGGGTACGCAGTATTTT. It encodes CASSLRGTGYSTGGTQYF.

This clone was seen a single time. V and J are TRBV4-1 and TRBJ1-3; TRBD1 matches 7 bases. With V trimmed by 6 bases and J by 4 bases, 0 bases remained unmatched. Germline V CDR1 and CDR2: MGHRA, YSYEKL. The CDR3 is made up of 12 amino acids. For the CDR3, the DNA is TGCGCCAGCAGAGGGGGCGGAAACACCATATATTTT. Its protein is CASRGGGNTIYF.